What follows describes a single TCR beta chain. Its target is not known. Relative to the germline gene, one junction end is altered; a read error may explain this. This sample's RNA came from whole unsorted tissue. The library came from three nested PCR rounds adapted from ARM-PCR protocols. A single record per CDR3 protein comes from TCRdb applying MiXCR to the multiplex PCR reads. The profile shows roughly 65,000 distinct CDR3 sequences, roughly three fifths of them singletons. The sample originates from a study of tumor and adjacent non-tumor tissue in lung cancer. Overall study context: Histology: 11 to 13 adenocarcinoma, 2 squamous cell carcinoma, 1 small cell lung cancer. Overall study results and limits: Tumor tissue had significantly higher TCR diversity than normal lung. Tumor TCR diversity, when higher, was linked to shorter survival. Tumor repertoires had a smaller top 100 clone share than normal lung.

This CDR3 has 13 residues. CDR1 SGHAT and CDR2 FQNNGV come from the germline V gene. V gene TRBV11-2 combines with J gene TRBJ2-1; 7 bases agree with TRBD1. The sequence was collected from a man over 45 with non-small cell lung cancer. The sample comprised lung tumor tissue. The DNA for the CDR3 is TGTGTCAGCAGCCCTGAATGGGACAGTGAGCAGTTCTTC. Amino acid sequence: CVSSPEWDSEQFF. The full variable domain, rest sourced from reference TRBV11-2 and TRBJ2-1, is EAGVAQSPRYKIIEKRQSVAFWCNPISGHATLYWYQQILGQGPKLLIQFQNNGVVDDSQLPKDRFSAERLKGVDSTLKIQPAKLEDSAVYLCVSSPEWDSEQFFGPGTRLTVL.